The 32 T cell receptor beta chains listed next were all sequenced from one sample in a study of blood T cell repertoires in COVID-19. The table came from immunoSEQ multiplex PCR; TCRdb's copy has only in-frame clones and leaves some out. The sample has some 250,000 clones, 70% to 90% seen once; the top ten hold roughly 3%. Specimen: peripheral blood. The receptors were gathered from a woman in her twenties or thirties who had recovered from COVID-19.

This rearrangement joins TRBV11-2 to TRBJ2-3, with D possibly matching TRBD2 (5 bases). The length of the CDR3 is 14 residues. The V end was cut by 4 bases, the J end by 4 bases, with 12 bases between. The germline V gene encodes CDR1 SGHAT and CDR2 FQNNGV. This chain's CDR3 is CASSSPTRSDTQYF. DNA for the CDR3: TGTGCCAGCAGCTCCCCAACTAGGTCAGATACGCAGTATTTT.

This chain connects TRBV7-2 to TRBJ2-6, with a possible D match to TRBD2 (6 bases). Looked up from germline, CDR1 is SGHTA and CDR2 is FQGNSA. The CDR3 spans 15 residues. Trimming removed 5 bases from V and 1 base from J, with 9 bases in between. CDR3 in amino acids: CASSRGVSGANVLTF. CDR3 in DNA: TGTGCCAGCAGCCGCGGGGTTTCTGGGGCCAACGTCCTGACTTTC.

The chain uses TRBV28 and TRBJ1-6; D possibly corresponds to TRBD1 (5 bases). Trimming removed 6 bases from V and 0 bases from J, with 12 bases in between. CDR3 length: 16 residues. Germline V gene data show CDR1 as MDHEN and CDR2 as SYDVKM. This CDR3 is CASRAQASSYNSPLHF. The CDR3 DNA reads TGTGCCAGCAGGGCACAGGCGAGCTCCTATAATTCACCCCTCCACTTT.

This chain uses TRBV5-4 with TRBJ1-4, with 7 bases matching TRBD1. The germline V gene has CDR1 SGHNT and CDR2 YYREEE (reference sequence). The CDR3 totals 15 residues. V shed 0 bases, J shed 5 bases, and the junction held 4 bases outside the gene matches. In DNA, the CDR3 is TGTGCCAGCAGCTTGGAGGGACAGCACAATGAAAAACTGTTTTTT. Translation: CASSLEGQHNEKLFF.

The chain has TRBV5-1 and TRBJ2-7; D is undetermined. V gave up 0 bases and J gave up 0 bases, with 7 bases separating them. Germline CDR1 and CDR2: SGHRS and YFSETQ. The CDR3 covers 14 residues. CDR3 nucleotides: TGCGCCAGCAGCTTGGACTTTAGCTCCTACGAGCAGTACTTC. This translates into CASSLDFSSYEQYF. Full variable domain (rest looked up from reference TRBV5-1 and TRBJ2-7): KAGVTQTPRYLIKTRGQQVTLSCSPISGHRSVSWYQQTPGQGLQFLFEYFSETQRNKGNFPGRFSGRQFSNSRSEMNVSTLELGDSALYLCASSLDFSSYEQYFGPGTRLTVT.

The chain uses TRBV19 and TRBJ1-3; maybe TRBD1 (6 bases). Germline values: CDR1 LNHDA, CDR2 SQIVND (reference sequence). The CDR3 is 15 amino acids. Trimming pared 5 bases from V and 0 bases from J, leaving 11 bases between. DNA for the CDR3: TGTGCCAGTAGTGTCGGGACAATCTCTGGAAACACCATATATTTT. Translating gives CASSVGTISGNTIYF.

The chain has TRBV5-6 and TRBJ2-3; D remains unclear. Germline CDR1 is SGHDT and CDR2 is YYEEEE. V was clipped by 1 base and J by 3 bases, with 12 bases between them. The CDR3 consists of 15 residues. The CDR3 nucleotides read TGTGCCAGCAGCTTGAGCCCGCGGAGTACAGATACGCAGTATTTT. Translation: CASSLSPRSTDTQYF.

This chain joins TRBV6-1 and TRBJ1-2; tentative D call: TRBD1 (5 bases). V dropped 2 bases and J dropped 6 bases, with 22 bases sitting between them. Germline-derived CDR1 and CDR2 are MNHNS and SASEGT. The CDR3 length is 17 residues. CDR3 DNA sequence: TGTGCCAGCAGTGAAACTCCGGACGGGCGGGGGTCCAATGGCTACACCTTC. Protein: CASSETPDGRGSNGYTF.

V and J are TRBV18 and TRBJ2-1; possibly TRBD1 for D (7 bases). Trimming stripped 3 bases from V and 5 bases from J, with 14 bases between. This CDR3 region has 15 residues. CDR1 is KGHSH and CDR2 is LQKENI in the germline V gene. The CDR3 bases are TGTGCCAGCTCACCTCAGGGGGGCGCGGACAATGAGCAGTTCTTC. Translating gives CASSPQGGADNEQFF.

This clone came up once. The rearrangement joins TRBV19 to TRBJ2-2, with a tentative D call TRBD1 (6 bases). V was pared by 3 bases and J by 4 bases, with 12 bases between. Germline CDR1 reads LNHDA; CDR2 reads SQIVND (reference sequence). This CDR3 has 15 amino acids. CDR3 protein: CASSMMGAPTGELFF. DNA of the CDR3: TGTGCCAGTAGTATGATGGGGGCCCCCACCGGGGAGCTGTTTTTT. Looking up the rest from reference TRBV19 and TRBJ2-2 gives the full variable domain: DGGITQSPKYLFRKEGQNVTLSCEQNLNHDAMYWYRQDPGQGLRLIYYSQIVNDFQKGDIAEGYSVSREKKESFPLTVTSAQKNPTAFYLCASSMMGAPTGELFFGEGSRLTVL.

The rearrangement links TRBV5-1 to TRBJ2-3; D gene unclear. The ends were cut back, 5 bases at V and 5 bases at J, with 9 bases in the middle. The CDR3 is made up of 12 amino acids. CDR1 SGHRS and CDR2 YFSETQ come from the germline V gene. In nucleotides, the CDR3 is TGCGCCAGCAGATTCTTCGTAGATACGCAGTATTTT. It yields the protein CASRFFVDTQYF.

The chain couples TRBV5-8 to TRBJ1-5, with 7 bases matching TRBD1. Germline CDR1 reads SGHTS; CDR2 reads YDEGEE. The CDR3 loop spans 17 amino acids. Germline trimming cut 5 bases from V and 0 bases from J; bases unmatched to any gene: 11. Here the CDR3 reads CASSLSWRGLSNQPQHF. The CDR3 DNA is TGTGCCAGCAGTTTGAGTTGGAGGGGGCTTAGCAATCAGCCCCAGCATTTT.

In this sample, this clone turned up once. The chain employs TRBV7-2 and TRBJ1-5; D possibly corresponds to TRBD1 (5 bases). The germline gives CDR1 SGHTA, CDR2 FQGNSA. The ends were cut back, 3 bases at V and 5 bases at J, with 8 bases in the middle. The CDR3 is 13 residues long. CDR3 in amino acids: CASSLTVDQPQHF. CDR3 DNA: TGTGCCAGCAGCTTGACAGTTGATCAGCCCCAGCATTTT. Looking up the rest from reference TRBV7-2 and TRBJ1-5 gives the full variable domain: GAGVSQSPSNKVTEKGKDVELRCDPISGHTALYWYRQSLGQGLEFLIYFQGNSAPDKSGLPSDRFSAERTGGSVSTLTIQRTQQEDSAVYLCASSLTVDQPQHFGDGTRLSIL.

The gene calls are TRBV18 and TRBJ1-1; no clear D gene. V gave up 1 base and J gave up 3 bases, with 12 bases separating them. The CDR3 covers 15 residues. From germline, CDR1 is KGHSH and CDR2 LQKENI. CDR3 region: CASSPREQPYTEAFF. CDR3 DNA: TGTGCCAGCTCACCACGAGAACAGCCGTACACTGAAGCTTTCTTT.

The CDR3 DNA reads TGTGCCAGCACCTGGGACAGGGGCACCGGGGAGCTGTTTTTT. This encodes CASTWDRGTGELFF. The chain couples TRBV6-5 to TRBJ2-2; 10 nucleotides match TRBD1. This CDR3 is 14 amino acids long. Germline V gives CDR1 MNHEY, CDR2 SVGAGI. V trimming: 7 bases; J trimming: 4 bases; junction bases outside the gene matches: 3.

This clone was detected once. The genes are TRBV4-1 and TRBJ2-1; D gene ambiguous. Germline V gene lookup returns CDR1 MGHRA and CDR2 YSYEKL. The CDR3 has 14 residues. Trimming pared 1 base from V and 4 bases from J, leaving 8 bases between. CDR3 sequence (DNA): TGCGCCAGCAGCCAAGGGGCAGCATACAATGAGCAGTTCTTC. Translation: CASSQGAAYNEQFF.

The chain links TRBV6-1 to TRBJ1-2, with TRBD1 identical over 8 bases. Losses at the gene ends were 2 bases for V and 7 bases for J; bases not matched to a gene: 9. The CDR3 has 15 amino acids. The germline V gene encodes CDR1 MNHNS and CDR2 SASEGT. The CDR3 nucleotides read TGTGCCAGCAGTGAAAGGCAGGGGGCATTGAGTGGCTACACCTTC. Amino acids: CASSERQGALSGYTF.

CDR3 in amino acids: CASSENYGGLYNEQFF. In nucleotides, the CDR3 is TGTGCCAGCAGCGAAAATTATGGGGGACTGTACAATGAGCAGTTCTTC. The chain recombines TRBV9 with TRBJ2-1; tentatively, D is TRBD2 (6 bases). The CDR3 is made up of 16 amino acids. V shed 3 bases and J shed 4 bases, with 17 bases lying between them. The germline V gene has CDR1 SGDLS and CDR2 YYNGEE. Complete variable domain (other parts from reference TRBV9 and TRBJ2-1): DSGVTQTPKHLITATGQRVTLRCSPRSGDLSVYWYQQSLDQGLQFLIQYYNGEERAKGNILERFSAQQFPDLHSELNLSSLELGDSALYFCASSENYGGLYNEQFFGPGTRLTVL.

The gene calls are TRBV6-6 and TRBJ1-4; maybe TRBD1 (6 bases). In germline, CDR1 is MNHNY, CDR2 SVGAGI (reference sequence). Trimming pared 6 bases from V and 5 bases from J, leaving 10 bases between. The length of the CDR3 is 13 residues. This CDR3 is CASRAQGNEKLFF. CDR3 nucleotide sequence: TGTGCCAGCAGAGCTCAGGGGAATGAAAAACTGTTTTTT.

The V gene is TRBV29-1, the J gene TRBJ2-5; 10 bases are shared with TRBD2. The CDR3 loop spans 14 amino acids. With 6 bases clipped from V and 4 bases from J, the junction kept 8 bases outside the gene matches. Germline values: CDR1 SQVTM, CDR2 ANQGSEA. The CDR3 sequence is CSVSSGGGIETQYF. The CDR3 DNA follows: TGCAGCGTGAGCAGCGGGGGGGGGATAGAGACCCAGTACTTC.

The chain uses TRBV19 and TRBJ1-1; 10 bases map to TRBD1. This CDR3 is 14 amino acids long. Per the germline V gene, CDR1 is LNHDA and CDR2 is SQIVND (reference sequence). The V segment lost 5 bases and the J segment 7 bases; nucleotides outside the gene matches: 7. The CDR3 is CASSPRQGAIEAFF. The CDR3 DNA sequence: TGTGCCAGTAGTCCAAGACAGGGGGCGATTGAAGCTTTCTTT. Using reference TRBV19 and TRBJ1-1 for the parts outside the CDR3, the full variable domain is DGGITQSPKYLFRKEGQNVTLSCEQNLNHDAMYWYRQDPGQGLRLIYYSQIVNDFQKGDIAEGYSVSREKKESFPLTVTSAQKNPTAFYLCASSPRQGAIEAFFGQGTRLTVV.

The chain joins TRBV15 to TRBJ1-2; no clear D. Trimming cost V 8 bases and J 7 bases, with 20 bases left between them. The CDR3 contains 14 residues. Looked up from germline, CDR1 is LNHNV and CDR2 is YYDKDF (reference sequence). DNA of the CDR3: TGTGCCACCCCGAGGCTAGCTAATCTCTTTGGCTACACCTTC. Amino acids: CATPRLANLFGYTF.

This chain links TRBV2 with TRBJ2-7; tentative D call: TRBD1 (6 bases). The CDR3 sequence is 12 residues long. V shed 7 bases and J shed 4 bases, with 11 bases lying between them. Germline lookup yields CDR1 SNHLY and CDR2 FYNNEI. CDR3 protein: CASTGQFYEQYF. As DNA, the CDR3 is TGTGCCAGCACCGGACAGTTTTACGAGCAGTACTTC. Looking up the rest from reference TRBV2 and TRBJ2-7 gives the full variable domain: EPEVTQTPSHQVTQMGQEVILRCVPISNHLYFYWYRQILGQKVEFLVSFYNNEISEKSEIFDDQFSVERPDGSNFTLKIRSTKLEDSAMYFCASTGQFYEQYFGPGTRLTVT.

This chain uses TRBV5-1 with TRBJ1-2; TRBD1 matches at 9 bases. V shed 4 bases and J 14 bases; nucleotides not matched to a gene: 3. CDR1 and CDR2 from the germline V gene are SGHRS and YFSETQ. This CDR3 has 10 amino acids. CDR3 sequence reads: CASSPGTGTF. CDR3 sequence (DNA): TGCGCCAGCAGCCCCGGGACAGGGACCTTC.

This clone was picked up one time. In DNA form, the CDR3 reads TGTGCCAGTAGCCCCAGAGCCACCCCGAGGGGCTACACCTTC. Protein sequence: CASSPRATPRGYTF. The chain couples TRBV19 to TRBJ1-2; D is unresolved. Per the germline V gene, CDR1 is LNHDA and CDR2 is SQIVND (reference sequence). This CDR3 is 14 amino acids long. V was clipped by 6 bases and J by 8 bases, with 19 bases between them.

This clone has a single count. This chain uses TRBV5-1 with TRBJ1-1; unclear D gene. V lost 0 bases and J 6 bases, leaving 12 bases between the germline ends. From germline, CDR1 is SGHRS and CDR2 YFSETQ. The CDR3 consists of 14 residues. CDR3 sequence reads: CASSLGGTMAEAFF. DNA of the CDR3: TGCGCCAGCAGCTTGGGCGGTACGATGGCTGAAGCTTTCTTT. Together with reference TRBV5-1 and TRBJ1-1, the CDR3 gives the full variable domain: KAGVTQTPRYLIKTRGQQVTLSCSPISGHRSVSWYQQTPGQGLQFLFEYFSETQRNKGNFPGRFSGRQFSNSRSEMNVSTLELGDSALYLCASSLGGTMAEAFFGQGTRLTVV.

The chain recombines TRBV5-1 with TRBJ2-1; D might be TRBD1 (5 bases). Germline-derived CDR1 and CDR2 are SGHRS and YFSETQ. The length of the CDR3 is 15 residues. Trimming took off 0 bases at V and 12 bases at J, with 19 bases between the two ends. The chain's CDR3 is CASSLGRQLSMVQFF. CDR3 in DNA: TGCGCCAGCAGCTTGGGTAGACAGCTTAGTATGGTGCAGTTCTTC.

The CDR3 region is CASSPGVGGNQPQHF. CDR3 DNA: TGTGCCAGCAGTCCCGGTGTTGGAGGCAATCAGCCCCAGCATTTT. This chain connects TRBV6-6 to TRBJ1-5; D gene uncertain. The CDR3 has 15 amino acids. CDR1 is MNHNY and CDR2 is SVGAGI in the germline V gene (reference sequence). V lost 5 bases and J lost 2, with 13 bases in between.

A remark on this clone: At one end the junction does not follow the germline gene, possibly because of a read error. The V call is TRBV29-1, the J call TRBJ2-1; D is perhaps TRBD2 (7 bases). CDR3 length: 17 residues. Germline CDR1 and CDR2: SQVTM and ANQGSEA. As DNA, the CDR3 is TGCAGCGTCGAAGGCCGGGGGGCCAGCCCTTTATACAATGAGCAGTTCTTC. Translating gives CSVEGRGASPLYNEQFF.

V and J are TRBV9 and TRBJ1-4; TRBD1 aligns across 8 bases. Germline trimming cut 4 bases from V and 0 bases from J; bases unmatched to any gene: 2. There are 15 residues in the CDR3. Germline V lookup: CDR1 SGDLS, CDR2 YYNGEE. The CDR3 DNA sequence: TGTGCCAGCAGCCTACAGGGGGCAACTAATGAAAAACTGTTTTTT. The encoded protein is CASSLQGATNEKLFF.

The gene calls are TRBV7-2 and TRBJ2-3; 8 positions match TRBD1. The ends lost 1 base at V and 3 bases at J; junction bases unmatched: 6. This CDR3 spans 16 amino acids. Germline V lookup: CDR1 SGHTA, CDR2 FQGNSA. The CDR3 nucleotides read TGTGCCAGCAGCTTAGGACAGGGGCAAGGGACAGATACGCAGTATTTT. It codes for CASSLGQGQGTDTQYF.

The V gene is TRBV5-1, the J gene TRBJ2-3; 8 bases match TRBD2. V was pared by 0 bases and J by 2 bases, with 2 bases of the junction left unmatched. CDR1 and CDR2 (germline): SGHRS, YFSETQ. This CDR3 has 15 amino acids. The CDR3 DNA is TGCGCCAGCAGCTTGGAAGCGGGGGACACAGATACGCAGTATTTT. It codes for CASSLEAGDTDTQYF.